What follows is one TCR beta chain and its context. This sample is part of a study of blood T cell repertoires in COVID-19. V shed 2 bases and J shed 6 bases, with 8 bases lying between them. CDR3 size: 12 residues. The V gene's germline CDR1 is KGHSH and CDR2 LQKENI. Recruited during active infection, patients (from Seattle) were subsequently followed longitudinally. Method: immunoSEQ multiplex PCR; TCRdb's copy keeps in-frame clones and lacks some. This sample has about 260,000 clones, with 88% found just once. The TCR was taken from a woman between 65 and 79 years old with COVID-19, enrolled during active disease. Material: peripheral blood. The V and J genes are TRBV18 and TRBJ2-7; no clear D. This CDR3 is CASSPSPGEQYF. The CDR3 DNA sequence: TGTGCCAGCTCACCAAGTCCCGGCGAGCAGTACTTC.